This T cell receptor (beta chain) was sequenced for a study of blood T cells in healthy people across ages. The second PCR ran roughly 7 to 11 cycles with a sample-barcoded 5' primer and J-beta primers. TCRdb passed the 5' RACE reads through MiXCR, listing each CDR3 protein once. The sample has roughly 500,000 distinct CDR3 sequences, 27% seen once; the top ten hold approximately 17%. The V end lost 2 bases, the J end lost 0 bases, and 12 bases lay between the germline ends. This CDR3 comprises 16 residues. Sequencing input: blood. The V and J genes are TRBV12-3 or TRBV12-4 and TRBJ2-3; D ambiguous. The receptor's source is a woman aged 70-85 years in good health. This chain's CDR3 is CASSLTQTASTDTQYF. The CDR3 bases are TGTGCCAGCAGTTTAACCCAGACCGCTAGCACAGATACGCAGTATTTT.